Listed below are T cell receptor beta chains from one sample, sequenced in a study of T cell changes during pregnancy in multiple sclerosis. Only in-frame clones appear in the TCRdb table, and some are missing; sequencing was by immunoSEQ multiplex PCR. The sample lists about 49,000 clones; 90% were seen once. The starting material was peripheral blood, obtained after pregnancy. These receptors all stem from a female donor in good health, enrolled as a control in a pregnancy study. The CDR3 runs from the conserved cysteine through the conserved F or W.

J gene: TRBJ2-7
V gene: TRBV27
CDR3 protein: CASSQTGVSYEQYF

J gene: TRBJ2-4
V gene: TRBV9
CDR3 protein: CASSALGGGSEDKNIQYF

J gene: TRBJ1-5
V gene: TRBV28
CDR3 protein: CASRQGSVSPQHF

J gene: TRBJ2-2
V gene: TRBV7-6
CDR3 protein: CASSSVGQENTGELFF

J gene: TRBJ2-1
V gene: TRBV19
CDR3 protein: CASSMTSGAYNEQFF

J gene: TRBJ2-7
V gene: TRBV6-6
CDR3 protein: CASSWREDSYEQYF

J gene: TRBJ2-1
V gene: TRBV7-9
CDR3 protein: CASRRQEVNEQFF

J gene: TRBJ2-5
V gene: TRBV7-3
CDR3 protein: CASSPGDSWGETQYF

J gene: TRBJ2-1
V gene: TRBV7-2
CDR3 protein: CASNTRDYNEQFF

J gene: TRBJ1-2
V gene: TRBV2
CDR3 protein: CASTGRTYGYTF

J gene: TRBJ2-2
V gene: TRBV5-1
CDR3 protein: CASSLDGNTGELFF

J gene: TRBJ1-1
V gene: TRBV6-4
CDR3 protein: CASSRTGNTEAFF

J gene: TRBJ2-2
V gene: TRBV5-1
CDR3 protein: CASSWGLASGYTGELFF

J gene: TRBJ2-3
V gene: TRBV27
CDR3 protein: CASSASGTPGTQYF

J gene: TRBJ1-3
V gene: TRBV7-8
CDR3 protein: CASSLRTGPSGNTIYF

J gene: TRBJ1-2
V gene: TRBV5-1
CDR3 protein: CASSFDRFGYTF

J gene: TRBJ2-7
V gene: TRBV2
CDR3 protein: CATQGGIFSGPYEQYF

J gene: TRBJ2-3
V gene: TRBV7-9
CDR3 protein: CASSLIRGSSTDTQYF

J gene: TRBJ1-1
V gene: TRBV6-4
CDR3 protein: CASTGGQGRAFF

J gene: TRBJ2-7
V gene: TRBV7-3
CDR3 protein: CASAKGQGYEQYF

J gene: TRBJ1-1
V gene: TRBV5-6
CDR3 protein: CASSSLLRTVKNTEAFF

J gene: TRBJ2-1
V gene: TRBV25-1
CDR3 protein: CASSEIGLPSYNEQFF

J gene: TRBJ2-7
V gene: TRBV7-9
CDR3 protein: CASRRSGGSYEQYF

J gene: TRBJ1-4
V gene: TRBV2
CDR3 protein: CASSVGLGDEKLFF

J gene: TRBJ2-7
V gene: TRBV6-5
CDR3 protein: CASSSPGQGYEQYF

J gene: TRBJ2-7
V gene: TRBV21-1
CDR3 protein: CASSKGGTQGEQYF

J gene: TRBJ1-5
V gene: TRBV2
CDR3 protein: CASLAEGQPQHF

J gene: TRBJ2-7
V gene: TRBV28
CDR3 protein: CASTWRDSYYEQYF

J gene: TRBJ1-2
V gene: TRBV27
CDR3 protein: CASSPMSQNYGYTF

J gene: TRBJ2-7
V gene: TRBV28
CDR3 protein: CASSRPSVSYEQYF

J gene: TRBJ2-7
V gene: TRBV9
CDR3 protein: CASSVGEGSYEQYF

J gene: TRBJ1-6
V gene: TRBV7-3
CDR3 protein: CASSLTQFDAGNSPLHF

J gene: TRBJ1-2
V gene: TRBV7-2
CDR3 protein: CASSFRRDRGDYGYTF

J gene: TRBJ1-1
V gene: TRBV6-6
CDR3 protein: CASSQQGAAGTEAFF

J gene: TRBJ2-7
V gene: TRBV5-6
CDR3 protein: CASSLTTGNYEQYF

J gene: TRBJ2-1
V gene: TRBV6-4
CDR3 protein: CASSDRAGTNNEQFF

J gene: TRBJ1-2
V gene: TRBV25-1
CDR3 protein: CASRTDGNYGGYTF

J gene: TRBJ2-7
V gene: TRBV27
CDR3 protein: CASRGLAYEQYF

J gene: TRBJ2-5
V gene: TRBV7-9
CDR3 protein: CASRPAGGRETQYF

J gene: TRBJ2-5
V gene: TRBV5-6
CDR3 protein: CASSLPDRGKTQYF

J gene: TRBJ1-1
V gene: TRBV11-2
CDR3 protein: CASSPPQSNTEAFF

J gene: TRBJ2-2
V gene: TRBV19
CDR3 protein: CASVPEREAGHTGELFF

J gene: TRBJ2-3
V gene: TRBV15
CDR3 protein: CATRAIRVSSTDTQYF

J gene: TRBJ2-3
V gene: TRBV29-1
CDR3 protein: CSVVRRNPDTQYF

J gene: TRBJ1-2
V gene: TRBV27
CDR3 protein: CASSRGTEYGYTF

J gene: TRBJ2-3
V gene: TRBV15
CDR3 protein: CATSGMTGYTDTQYF

J gene: TRBJ2-5
V gene: TRBV12-5
CDR3 protein: CASGLGTSGAQETQYF

J gene: TRBJ1-2
V gene: TRBV5-4
CDR3 protein: CASSSPGGASGGYTF

J gene: TRBJ2-1
V gene: TRBV7-8
CDR3 protein: CASSRGGVEQFF

J gene: TRBJ2-7
V gene: TRBV19
CDR3 protein: CASSFGDRAYEQYF

J gene: TRBJ2-7
V gene: TRBV2
CDR3 protein: CASSEGQGVTSGDEQYF

J gene: TRBJ2-7
V gene: TRBV7-6
CDR3 protein: CASSLSPSYEQYF

J gene: TRBJ1-2
V gene: TRBV4-3
CDR3 protein: CASSQDQAVYGYTF

J gene: TRBJ2-5
V gene: TRBV29-1
CDR3 protein: CSAGFGGAETQYF

J gene: TRBJ1-1
V gene: TRBV19
CDR3 protein: CASSRPGQGSTEAFF

J gene: TRBJ1-2
V gene: TRBV4-3
CDR3 protein: CASSLVTGDYGYTF

J gene: TRBJ1-1
V gene: TRBV5-6
CDR3 protein: CASSWDRATMNTEAFF

J gene: TRBJ2-1
V gene: TRBV4-2
CDR3 protein: CASSQDRADEQFF

J gene: TRBJ2-3
V gene: TRBV6-4
CDR3 protein: CATRSGSTDTQYF

J gene: TRBJ1-2
V gene: TRBV10-3
CDR3 protein: CAISALGQNYGYTF